What follows are 19 T cell receptor beta chains derived from one specimen sequenced in a study of blood T cell repertoires in COVID-19. Profiled with immunoSEQ multiplex PCR; TCRdb holds only in-frame clones, not every one. This sample has under 300,000 clones, with 80% to 85% found just once. The sequenced material came from peripheral blood. Source of these receptors: a woman in her thirties or forties who had recovered from COVID-19.

The chain carries TRBV5-6 and TRBJ2-7; D might be TRBD2 (6 bases). The CDR3 is made up of 15 amino acids. Germline V CDR1 and CDR2: SGHDT, YYEEEE. Trimming left V 6 bases short and J 0 bases short, with 16 bases between. CDR3 amino acids: CASNRRGLSSYEQYF. Here the CDR3 DNA reads TGTGCCAGCAACAGGAGGGGACTTAGCTCCTACGAGCAGTACTTC.

The V and J genes are TRBV7-2 and TRBJ2-3, with TRBD1 matching over 10 bases. Trimming cost V 5 bases and J 6 bases; bases outside gene matches: 5. The CDR3 consists of 14 residues. CDR1 and CDR2 (germline): SGHTA, FQGNSA. The CDR3 sequence: CASSKDRGADTQYF. The CDR3 DNA is TGTGCCAGCAGCAAGGACAGGGGGGCGGATACGCAGTATTTT.

This clone was seen a handful of times. The chain employs TRBV6-4 and TRBJ2-1; TRBD2 matches 9 bases. Germline loops: CDR1 MRHNA, CDR2 SNTAGT. V was clipped by 4 bases and J by 8 bases; unmatched bases: 9. The CDR3 has 15 amino acids. CDR3 protein: CASSALAGVMDEQFF. The DNA of the CDR3 is TGTGCCAGCAGTGCCTTAGCGGGGGTAATGGATGAGCAGTTCTTC.

This clone was seen once. V gene TRBV9 combines with J gene TRBJ2-6; the D is unclear. The CDR3 extends over 13 amino acids. Between the trimmed V and J ends, which lost 1 base and 3 bases, there was a span of 2 bases. Germline assignment: CDR1 SGDLS and CDR2 YYNGEE. The CDR3 loop is CASSVLGANVLTF. In nucleotides, the CDR3 is TGTGCCAGCAGCGTACTTGGGGCCAACGTCCTGACTTTC. The full variable domain, completed using reference TRBV9 and TRBJ2-6, is DSGVTQTPKHLITATGQRVTLRCSPRSGDLSVYWYQQSLDQGLQFLIQYYNGEERAKGNILERFSAQQFPDLHSELNLSSLELGDSALYFCASSVLGANVLTFGAGSRLTVL.

This clone was picked up one time. CDR3 amino acids: CAWSAGGSSYEQYF. CDR3 nucleotides: TGTGCCTGGAGTGCCGGGGGAAGCTCCTACGAGCAGTACTTC. This chain connects TRBV30 to TRBJ2-7; possible D gene TRBD2, 6 bases. V lost 1 base and J 0 bases, leaving 10 bases between the germline ends. Germline-derived CDR1 and CDR2 are GTSNPN and SVGIG (reference sequence). The CDR3 is made up of 14 amino acids.

This chain uses TRBV10-3 with TRBJ1-2; D is unclear. Trimming took 3 bases from V and 2 from J, leaving 7 bases between them. This CDR3 has 13 amino acids. Germline V CDR1 and CDR2: ENHRY, SYGVKD. The CDR3 bases are TGTGCCATCAGTGACCCCGTGAACTATGGCTACACCTTC. This encodes CAISDPVNYGYTF.

The V gene is TRBV6-5, the J gene TRBJ1-1, with D uncertain. Germline-derived CDR1 and CDR2 are MNHEY and SVGAGI. The CDR3 spans 14 residues. Trimming removed 6 bases at V and 2 bases at J, with 13 bases between. CDR3 loop: CASRPRGLNTEAFF. DNA of the CDR3: TGTGCCAGCAGGCCAAGAGGCCTCAACACTGAAGCTTTCTTT.

The chain recombines TRBV3-1 (or the pseudogene TRBV3-2) with TRBJ1-2; D remains ambiguous. The CDR3 runs 14 residues. The germline V gene encodes CDR1 LGHDT and CDR2 YNNKEL (reference sequence). The germline V and J ends were trimmed by 1 base and 8 bases, with 14 bases remaining between them. CDR3 loop: CASSQGETGPGYTF. CDR3 sequence (DNA): TGTGCCAGCAGCCAAGGCGAGACGGGTCCCGGCTACACCTTC.

The gene calls are TRBV6-1 and TRBJ1-4; 8 nucleotides agree with TRBD1. The J segment lost 7 bases and the V segment lost 4 bases, leaving 11 bases of the junction unmatched. Germline V gives CDR1 MNHNS, CDR2 SASEGT. This CDR3 is built from 16 residues. DNA for the CDR3: TGTGCCAGCAGTGCCCGAACCGGGACAGGTAGTGAAAAACTGTTTTTT. Translated, it gives CASSARTGTGSEKLFF.

This chain connects TRBV28 to TRBJ1-5; possibly TRBD1 for D (5 bases). Trimming pared 0 bases from V and 0 bases from J, leaving 12 bases between. CDR3 length: 17 amino acids. Per the germline V gene, CDR1 is MDHEN and CDR2 is SYDVKM. The CDR3 DNA reads TGTGCCAGCAGTTTATGGGGGCGTACCCGTAGCAATCAGCCCCAGCATTTT. Translated: CASSLWGRTRSNQPQHF.

V gene TRBV9 combines with J gene TRBJ1-2, with D possibly being TRBD1 (6 bases). Trimming left V 4 bases short and J 7 bases short, with 20 bases between. Germline V gene lookup returns CDR1 SGDLS and CDR2 YYNGEE. CDR3 length: 15 amino acids. Written as DNA, the CDR3 is TGTGCCAGCAGCCCCACCTCCTGGGGGCCCCTTGGCTACACCTTC. Amino acid sequence: CASSPTSWGPLGYTF.

The chain combines TRBV28 with TRBJ1-5; D possibly corresponds to TRBD1 (6 bases). There are 14 residues in the CDR3. V lost 6 bases and J 7 bases, leaving 16 bases between the germline ends. In germline, CDR1 is MDHEN, CDR2 SYDVKM. CDR3 loop: CASSRNRVIQPQHF. CDR3 in DNA: TGTGCCAGCAGCCGAAACAGGGTCATCCAGCCCCAGCATTTT.

The V call is TRBV7-9, the J call TRBJ1-3, with 9 bases matching TRBD1. This CDR3 spans 17 amino acids. Germline lookup yields CDR1 SEHNR and CDR2 FQNEAQ (reference sequence). Losses at the gene ends were 4 bases for V and 1 base for J; bases not matched to a gene: 8. The CDR3 nucleotides are TGTGCCAGCAGCTCATCACCCGGGACAGGGTCTGGAAACACCATATATTTT. Translation gives CASSSSPGTGSGNTIYF.

The rearrangement uses TRBV7-2 and TRBJ1-6; D uncertain. The CDR3 contains 15 residues. The germline V and J ends were trimmed by 5 bases and 5 bases, with 13 bases remaining between them. The germline CDR1 and CDR2 sequences are SGHTA and FQGNSA. CDR3 DNA: TGTGCCAGCAGCGCCCGAGGGAATGATAATTCACCCCTCCACTTT. Translated, it gives CASSARGNDNSPLHF.

The chain joins TRBV7-2 to TRBJ2-3; tentatively, D is TRBD2 (5 bases). V gave up 6 bases and J gave up 4 bases, with 8 bases separating them. In germline, CDR1 is SGHTA, CDR2 FQGNSA. The CDR3 covers 12 residues. CDR3 DNA sequence: TGTGCCAGCAGGGGAGAATCAGATACGCAGTATTTT. It codes for CASRGESDTQYF.

The chain carries TRBV9 and TRBJ1-1; D gene uncertain. V lost 4 bases to trimming and J lost 0 bases, with 16 bases between them. The CDR3 is 16 residues long. Germline CDR1 SGDLS, CDR2 YYNGEE. CDR3 bases: TGTGCCAGCAGCCTTCAGGTCATGACTATGAACACTGAAGCTTTCTTT. Protein product: CASSLQVMTMNTEAFF.

The rearrangement joins TRBV2 to TRBJ2-7, with 8 bases that match TRBD1. The trim removed 8 bases at V and 5 bases at J, leaving 8 bases unmatched. Germline V gene lookup returns CDR1 SNHLY and CDR2 FYNNEI. The CDR3 has 13 residues. In nucleotides, the CDR3 is TGTGCCAGCCGGGACAGGCAAAGGCACGAGCAGTACTTC. Translated: CASRDRQRHEQYF.

The chain has TRBV6-5 and TRBJ2-7, with TRBD2 as a possible D gene (5 bases). The V gene lost 2 bases and the J gene lost 4 bases, with 12 bases spanning the gap. From germline, CDR1 is MNHEY and CDR2 SVGAGI. This CDR3 is 14 amino acids long. The CDR3 protein is CASSYQEGPYEQYF. Here the CDR3 DNA reads TGTGCCAGCAGTTACCAAGAGGGCCCATACGAGCAGTACTTC.

This clone was seen more than once but under ten times. The V call is TRBV12-3 or TRBV12-4, the J call TRBJ1-5, with 7 bases identical to TRBD1. Trimming removed 2 bases from V and 6 bases from J; junction bases left unmatched: 1. This CDR3 is built from 13 residues. CDR3 in amino acids: CASSLRDSQPQHF. As DNA, the CDR3 is TGTGCCAGCAGTTTAAGGGACAGTCAGCCCCAGCATTTT.